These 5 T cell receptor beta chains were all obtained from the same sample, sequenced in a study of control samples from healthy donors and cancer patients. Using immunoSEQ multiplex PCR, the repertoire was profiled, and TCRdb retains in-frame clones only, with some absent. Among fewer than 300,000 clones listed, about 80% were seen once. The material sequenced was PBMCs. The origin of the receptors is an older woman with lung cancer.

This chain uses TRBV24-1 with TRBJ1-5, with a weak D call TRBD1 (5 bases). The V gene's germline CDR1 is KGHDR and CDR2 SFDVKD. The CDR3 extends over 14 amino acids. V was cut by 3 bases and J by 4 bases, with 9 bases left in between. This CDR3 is CATSDPGLNQPQHF. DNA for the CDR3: TGTGCCACCAGTGATCCAGGGCTAAATCAGCCCCAGCATTTT.

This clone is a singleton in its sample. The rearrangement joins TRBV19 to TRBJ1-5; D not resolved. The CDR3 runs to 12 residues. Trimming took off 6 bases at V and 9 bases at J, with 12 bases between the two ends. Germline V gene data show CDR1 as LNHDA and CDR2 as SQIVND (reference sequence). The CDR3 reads CASSGFLRPQHF. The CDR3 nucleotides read TGTGCCAGTAGCGGGTTCTTACGGCCCCAGCATTTT. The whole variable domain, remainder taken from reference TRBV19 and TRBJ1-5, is DGGITQSPKYLFRKEGQNVTLSCEQNLNHDAMYWYRQDPGQGLRLIYYSQIVNDFQKGDIAEGYSVSREKKESFPLTVTSAQKNPTAFYLCASSGFLRPQHFGDGTRLSIL.

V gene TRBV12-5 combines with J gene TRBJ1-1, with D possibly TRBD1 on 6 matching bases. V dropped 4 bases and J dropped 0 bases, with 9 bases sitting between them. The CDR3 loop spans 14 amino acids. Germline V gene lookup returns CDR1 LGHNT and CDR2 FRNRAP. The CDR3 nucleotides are TGTGCTAGTGGTTCGACAGGAATGAACACTGAAGCTTTCTTT. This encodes CASGSTGMNTEAFF.

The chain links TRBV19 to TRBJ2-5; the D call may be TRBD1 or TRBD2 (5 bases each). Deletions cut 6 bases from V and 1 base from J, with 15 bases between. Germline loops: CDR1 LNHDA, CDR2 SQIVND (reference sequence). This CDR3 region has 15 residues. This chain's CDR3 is CASSGTTSLQETQYF. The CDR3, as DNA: TGTGCCAGTAGCGGGACCACGTCCCTCCAAGAGACCCAGTACTTC.

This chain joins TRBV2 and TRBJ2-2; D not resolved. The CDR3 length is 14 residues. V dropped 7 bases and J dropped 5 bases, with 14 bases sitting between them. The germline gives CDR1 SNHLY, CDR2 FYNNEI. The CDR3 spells CASISRPGTGELFF. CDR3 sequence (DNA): TGTGCCAGCATCTCCCGTCCCGGGACCGGGGAGCTGTTTTTT.